One sample yielded the 19 T cell receptor beta chains listed below, sequenced in a study of shared clonotypes between healthy human individuals. Some clones are missing from TCRdb's copy, which holds only in-frame ones; the method was immunoSEQ multiplex PCR. The data contain 1.5 million to 2.5 million clones, roughly 95% of them singletons. The naive CD8 population came from CD45RO-negative cells selected for CCR7, without terminally differentiated effector memory CD45RA+ cells. The sample consisted of naive CD8+ T cells sorted from blood. The receptors shown here come from a man aged 18-30 years in good health.

The chain links TRBV10-2 to TRBJ2-1; the D gene is possibly TRBD1 (6 bases). This CDR3 contains 13 residues. CDR1 and CDR2 from the germline V gene are WSHSY and SAAADI. Trimming left V 6 bases short and J 3 bases short, with 9 bases between. The CDR3 bases are TGCGCCAGCAGCGACAGGAACTACAATGAGCAGTTCTTC. This sequence encodes CASSDRNYNEQFF.

The chain couples TRBV10-2 to TRBJ2-1, with 7 bases aligning to TRBD2. V lost 2 bases to trimming and J lost 10 bases; unmatched junction nucleotides: 5. Germline lookup yields CDR1 WSHSY and CDR2 SAAADI. This CDR3 comprises 13 residues. CDR3 nucleotide sequence: TGCGCCAGCAGTGAGGACCCACTAGCGGAGCAGTTCTTC. Residues: CASSEDPLAEQFF.

This clone was observed once. The V call is TRBV7-9, the J call TRBJ1-2, with 7 nucleotides matching TRBD1. CDR1 and CDR2 from the germline V gene are SEHNR and FQNEAQ (reference sequence). V trimming: 6 bases; J trimming: 6 bases; junction bases outside the gene matches: 4. This CDR3 comprises 12 residues. The CDR3 loop is CASRPGGDGYTF. The CDR3 region has the DNA TGTGCCAGCAGGCCAGGGGGGGATGGCTACACCTTC.

This clone appeared once. The rearrangement links TRBV28 to TRBJ1-1, with no clear D. V was cut by 6 bases and J by 5 bases, with 13 bases left in between. CDR3 length: 13 residues. Germline V gene data show CDR1 as MDHEN and CDR2 as SYDVKM. CDR3 amino acids: CASRAQPGTEAFF. The CDR3 coding sequence is TGTGCCAGCAGGGCTCAACCGGGAACTGAAGCTTTCTTT.

The chain recombines TRBV5-6 with TRBJ1-5; possible D gene TRBD1, 5 bases. The ends were cut back, 2 bases at V and 7 bases at J, with 13 bases in the middle. The V gene's germline CDR1 is SGHDT and CDR2 YYEEEE. This CDR3 has 14 amino acids. The CDR3 nucleotides are TGTGCCAGCAGCTTCCAGGGCAGGGACCAGCCCCAGCATTTT. This codes for CASSFQGRDQPQHF. Supplemented by reference TRBV5-6 and TRBJ1-5, the full variable domain reads DAGVTQSPTHLIKTRGQQVTLRCSPKSGHDTVSWYQQALGQGPQFIFQYYEEEERQRGNFPDRFSGHQFPNYSSELNVNALLLGDSALYLCASSFQGRDQPQHFGDGTRLSIL.

The V and J genes are TRBV4-2 and TRBJ2-1, with D hard to call. This CDR3 is built from 13 residues. From germline, CDR1 is LGHNA and CDR2 YNFKEQ. V lost 0 bases, J lost 4 bases, and 4 bases lay in between. As DNA, the CDR3 is TGTGCCAGCAGCCAAGAAGAATACAATGAGCAGTTCTTC. This sequence encodes CASSQEEYNEQFF.

Details on this clone: The same CDR3 can be traced to other DNA sequences in this sample. The chain links TRBV4-3 to TRBJ2-3, with D hard to call. This CDR3 has 14 amino acids. Germline V CDR1 and CDR2: LGHNA, YSLEER. V gave up 3 bases and J gave up 6 bases, with 13 bases separating them. The CDR3 DNA is TGCGCCAGCAGCCACCACACGGATGCGGATACGCAGTATTTT. Protein product: CASSHHTDADTQYF.

V usage is TRBV5-6 and J usage is TRBJ2-1, with D unclear. Germline V gene data show CDR1 as SGHDT and CDR2 as YYEEEE. Trimming pared 1 base from V and 5 bases from J, leaving 13 bases between. The CDR3 contains 15 residues. The CDR3 coding sequence is TGTGCCAGCAGCTTGCCCGAGCCTTATGACAATGAGCAGTTCTTC. Residues: CASSLPEPYDNEQFF.

V gene TRBV27 combines with J gene TRBJ2-7, with 10 bases identical to TRBD1. Germline lookup yields CDR1 MNHEY and CDR2 SMNVEV (reference sequence). The CDR3 sequence is 15 residues long. V shed 4 bases and J 5 bases; nucleotides not matched to a gene: 8. CDR3 in amino acids: CASSSGQGFAHEQYF. CDR3 coding DNA: TGTGCCAGCAGTTCGGGACAGGGGTTCGCCCACGAGCAGTACTTC.

This rearrangement joins TRBV9 to TRBJ2-7, with a possible D match to TRBD2 (5 bases). V lost 4 bases and J lost 0, with 11 bases in between. The CDR3 has 14 amino acids. Germline V gene sequence: CDR1 SGDLS, CDR2 YYNGEE. CDR3 sequence reads: CASSPPRDSYEQYF. The CDR3 nucleotides read TGTGCCAGCAGCCCCCCCCGGGACTCCTACGAGCAGTACTTC.

This chain links TRBV27 with TRBJ2-7, with TRBD1 identical over 9 bases. Unmatched junction bases numbered 5, after V lost 9 bases and J lost 5 bases. This CDR3 region has 12 residues. CDR1 is MNHEY, CDR2 SMNVEV, per germline (reference sequence). In DNA, the CDR3 is TGTGCCAGTGGACAGGGGTGGGACGAGCAGTACTTC. This codes for CASGQGWDEQYF.

A single count supports this clone. Written as DNA, the CDR3 is TGTGCCAGCAGTTTGCTCTTCTCCTACGAGCAGTACTTC. Residues: CASSLLFSYEQYF. The chain recombines TRBV28 with TRBJ2-7; D is undetermined. The CDR3 spans 13 residues. The V end was cut by 3 bases, the J end by 0 bases, with 6 bases between. Germline assignment: CDR1 MDHEN and CDR2 SYDVKM.

The CDR3 reads CASSYSTGHQTYEQYF. CDR3 DNA sequence: TGTGCCAGCAGTTACTCGACAGGGCATCAGACCTACGAGCAGTACTTC. V and J are TRBV6-5 and TRBJ2-7, with 7 bases aligning to TRBD1. V gave up 0 bases and J gave up 2 bases; unmatched junction bases: 7. Per the germline V gene, CDR1 is MNHEY and CDR2 is SVGAGI. There are 16 residues in the CDR3.

This clone was observed once. The chain is built from TRBV7-9 and TRBJ2-1; D not resolved. Between the trimmed V and J ends, which lost 5 bases and 3 bases, there was a span of 14 bases. Germline V gene lookup returns CDR1 SEHNR and CDR2 FQNEAQ (reference sequence). The CDR3 length is 15 residues. The CDR3 DNA follows: TGTGCCAGCAGCCCCGGTGTAGAGCTCTACAATGAGCAGTTCTTC. Residues: CASSPGVELYNEQFF.

A remark on this clone: The identical CDR3 is also encoded by other nucleotide sequences in the sample. The V call is TRBV6-6, the J call TRBJ2-7; D assignment may be TRBD1 or TRBD2 (5 bases each). The V gene lost 0 bases and the J gene lost 0 bases, with 9 bases spanning the gap. The CDR3 is 15 amino acids. Per the germline V gene, CDR1 is MNHNY and CDR2 is SVGAGI (reference sequence). CDR3 bases: TGTGCCAGCAGTTACTCCGGGGCGGACTCCTACGAGCAGTACTTC. It yields the protein CASSYSGADSYEQYF.

Details on this clone: The same CDR3 also results from other DNA sequences found in this sample. The chain uses TRBV27 and TRBJ2-7; 9 nucleotides match TRBD1. CDR1 is MNHEY, CDR2 SMNVEV, per germline (reference sequence). With V trimmed by 3 bases and J by 4 bases, 1 base remained unmatched. The CDR3 has 13 amino acids. CDR3 DNA sequence: TGTGCCAGCAGTTTTGGACAGGGGTACGAGCAGTACTTC. It codes for CASSFGQGYEQYF.

This rearrangement joins TRBV16 to TRBJ2-7; tentatively, D is TRBD1 (5 bases). The CDR3 is made up of 13 amino acids. Trimming left V 0 bases short and J 2 bases short, with 5 bases between. Germline CDR1 reads KGHSY; CDR2 reads FQNENV. The CDR3 nucleotides read TGTGCCAGCAGCCAATCAGGGGCCTACGAGCAGTACTTC. Translating gives CASSQSGAYEQYF. The full variable domain, with the rest looked up from reference TRBV16 and TRBJ2-7, is GEEVAQTPKHLVRGEGQKAKLYCAPIKGHSYVFWYQQVLKNEFKFLISFQNENVFDETGMPKERFSAKCLPNSPCSLEIQATKLEDSAVYFCASSQSGAYEQYFGPGTRLTVT.

This clone was picked up one time. The rearrangement uses TRBV30 and TRBJ1-1; weak D call: TRBD1 (6 bases). V was clipped by 4 bases and J by 3 bases, with 12 bases between them. This CDR3 comprises 13 residues. CDR1 and CDR2 (germline): GTSNPN, SVGIG (reference sequence). The CDR3 bases are TGTGCCTGGACGGGGGGCGATGACACTGAAGCTTTCTTT. Its translation: CAWTGGDDTEAFF.

V usage is TRBV4-1 and J usage is TRBJ2-7; 7 bases match TRBD2. V dropped 0 bases and J dropped 1; count of bases not matched to a gene: 9. There are 17 residues in the CDR3. Germline values: CDR1 MGHRA, CDR2 YSYEKL. In DNA form, the CDR3 reads TGCGCCAGCAGCCAAGATGGGTTAGCGGGTCCGTCCTACGAGCAGTACTTC. Its translation: CASSQDGLAGPSYEQYF.